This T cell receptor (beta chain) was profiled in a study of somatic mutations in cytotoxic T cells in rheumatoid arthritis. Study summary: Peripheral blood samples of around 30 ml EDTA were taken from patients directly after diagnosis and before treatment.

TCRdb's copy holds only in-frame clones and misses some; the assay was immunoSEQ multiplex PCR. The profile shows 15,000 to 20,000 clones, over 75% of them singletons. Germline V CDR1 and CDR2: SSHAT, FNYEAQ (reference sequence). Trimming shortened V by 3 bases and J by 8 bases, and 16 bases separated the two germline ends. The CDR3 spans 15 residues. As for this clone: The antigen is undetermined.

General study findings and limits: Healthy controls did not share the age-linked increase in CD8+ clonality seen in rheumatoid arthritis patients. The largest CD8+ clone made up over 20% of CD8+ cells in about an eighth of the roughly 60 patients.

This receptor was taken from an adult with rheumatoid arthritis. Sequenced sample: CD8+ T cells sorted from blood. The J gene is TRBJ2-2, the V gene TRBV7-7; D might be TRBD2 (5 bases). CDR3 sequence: CASSLGESLAGELFF. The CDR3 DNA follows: TGTGCCAGCAGCTTGGGAGAGAGTCTCGCTGGGGAGCTGTTTTTT.